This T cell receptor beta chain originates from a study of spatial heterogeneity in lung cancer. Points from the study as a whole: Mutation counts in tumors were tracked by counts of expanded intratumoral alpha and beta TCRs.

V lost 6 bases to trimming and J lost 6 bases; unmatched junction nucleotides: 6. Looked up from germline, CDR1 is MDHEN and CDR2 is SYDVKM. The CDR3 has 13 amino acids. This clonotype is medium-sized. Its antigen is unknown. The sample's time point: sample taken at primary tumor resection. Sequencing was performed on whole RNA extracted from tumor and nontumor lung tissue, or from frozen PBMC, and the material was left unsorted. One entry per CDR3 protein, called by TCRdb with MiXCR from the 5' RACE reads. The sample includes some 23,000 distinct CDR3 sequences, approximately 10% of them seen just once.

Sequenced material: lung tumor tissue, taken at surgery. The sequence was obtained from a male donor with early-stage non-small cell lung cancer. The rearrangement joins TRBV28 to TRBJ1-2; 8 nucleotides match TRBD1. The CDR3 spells CASSRRGHNGYTF. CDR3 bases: TGTGCCAGCAGCCGCAGGGGGCATAATGGCTACACCTTC.